What follows are 11 T cell receptor beta chains derived from one specimen sequenced in a study of blood T cell repertoires in COVID-19. Using immunoSEQ multiplex PCR, the repertoire was profiled, and TCRdb retains in-frame clones only, with some absent. Of around 85,000 clones listed, 90% were seen once; the top ten hold 4.3%. The source material was peripheral blood. The receptors shown here come from a woman older than 75 with active or convalescent COVID-19.

V and J are TRBV28 and TRBJ1-3; no clear D. Looked up from germline, CDR1 is MDHEN and CDR2 is SYDVKM. V was cut by 4 bases and J by 3 bases, with 10 bases left in between. The CDR3 runs 14 residues. The CDR3 spells CASSSRQVGNTIYF. In DNA, the CDR3 is TGTGCCAGCAGTTCAAGGCAGGTTGGAAACACCATATATTTT.

The chain employs TRBV11-2 and TRBJ2-1, with TRBD2 matching 12 bases. The CDR3 loop spans 14 amino acids. Germline lookup yields CDR1 SGHAT and CDR2 FQNNGV. V lost 4 bases and J lost 9; bases outside the gene matches: 4. CDR3 coding DNA: TGTGCCAGCAGCTCTCGACTAGCGGGGGTTGAGCAGTTCTTC. Residues: CASSSRLAGVEQFF. The variable domain in full, with the rest retrieved from reference TRBV11-2 and TRBJ2-1, is EAGVAQSPRYKIIEKRQSVAFWCNPISGHATLYWYQQILGQGPKLLIQFQNNGVVDDSQLPKDRFSAERLKGVDSTLKIQPAKLEDSAVYLCASSSRLAGVEQFFGPGTRLTVL.

This CDR3 is CASSTGQGGEQYF. The CDR3 DNA follows: TGTGCCAGCAGTACTGGACAGGGAGGAGAGCAGTACTTC. The V and J genes are TRBV5-6 and TRBJ2-7; TRBD1 matches at 8 bases. The CDR3 covers 13 residues. Per germline, CDR1 SGHDT and CDR2 YYEEEE. J was trimmed by 7 bases and V by 5 bases; bases with no gene match: 8.

This chain uses TRBV29-1 with TRBJ1-1; D is possibly TRBD1 (5 bases). This CDR3 contains 14 residues. Germline CDR1 reads SQVTM; CDR2 reads ANQGSEA. The V end was cut by 0 bases, the J end by 5 bases, with 13 bases between. CDR3 loop: CSVEDLGGRTEAFF. The CDR3 DNA sequence: TGCAGCGTTGAAGATCTCGGGGGTAGGACTGAAGCTTTCTTT.

The V and J genes are TRBV6-6 and TRBJ1-1, with D maybe TRBD1 (5 bases). CDR1 is MNHNY and CDR2 is SVGAGI in the germline V gene (reference sequence). The CDR3 length is 13 residues. V was shortened by 0 bases and J by 8 bases, with 10 bases between the two germline ends. The CDR3 loop is CASSYSIGGEAFF. The CDR3 DNA is TGTGCCAGCAGTTACTCGATTGGGGGGGAAGCTTTCTTT.

CDR3 residues: CASSRLAGGQANTGELFF. The CDR3 nucleotides read TGCGCCAGCAGTCGACTAGCGGGAGGGCAGGCGAACACCGGGGAGCTGTTTTTT. The V gene is TRBV5-1, the J gene TRBJ2-2; the match to TRBD2 covers 14 bases. V lost 5 bases, J lost 0 bases, and 6 bases stayed unmatched. Looked up from germline, CDR1 is SGHRS and CDR2 is YFSETQ. CDR3 size: 18 residues.

The chain combines TRBV9 with TRBJ1-1, with 12 bases lining up with TRBD1. V gave up 5 bases and J gave up 4 bases; unmatched junction bases: 6. CDR1 is SGDLS, CDR2 YYNGEE, per germline. The CDR3 has 15 amino acids. CDR3 in amino acids: CASRRDRGQGTEAFF. The CDR3 bases are TGTGCCAGCAGACGGGACAGGGGGCAGGGCACTGAAGCTTTCTTT.

The chain couples TRBV5-1 to TRBJ2-5, with 10 nucleotides matching TRBD1. Per the germline V gene, CDR1 is SGHRS and CDR2 is YFSETQ. The CDR3 is 16 residues long. After removal of 3 bases from V and 2 bases from J, the junction contained 7 bases not matched to a gene. The CDR3 is CASSWRTGGPQETQYF. The CDR3 DNA reads TGCGCCAGCAGCTGGAGGACAGGGGGTCCTCAAGAGACCCAGTACTTC.

CDR3 region: CASSEARGLNNEQFF. In DNA, the CDR3 is TGTGCCAGCAGTGAAGCTCGGGGACTGAACAATGAGCAGTTCTTC. V gene TRBV6-1 combines with J gene TRBJ2-1, with D perhaps TRBD2 (6 bases). This CDR3 is built from 15 residues. With 0 bases removed from V and 5 bases from J, the gap between germline ends came to 11 bases. From germline, CDR1 is MNHNS and CDR2 SASEGT.

J is TRBJ1-5 and V is TRBV4-2; 7 bases align to TRBD1. The CDR3 runs 15 residues. CDR1 is LGHNA, CDR2 YNFKEQ, per germline. After removal of 4 bases from V and 3 bases from J, the junction contained 6 bases not matched to a gene. The CDR3 sequence: CASSRTGALNQPQHF. CDR3 coding DNA: TGTGCCAGCAGCCGAACAGGGGCCCTCAATCAGCCCCAGCATTTT.

The chain couples TRBV28 to TRBJ2-2; 7 nucleotides line up with TRBD2. Germline V gives CDR1 MDHEN, CDR2 SYDVKM. The CDR3 runs 15 residues. The trim removed 2 bases at V and 8 bases at J, leaving 8 bases unmatched. In DNA form, the CDR3 reads TGTGCCAGCAGTTTAGAAGCGGGAAAATCAGGGGAGCTGTTTTTT. Its translation: CASSLEAGKSGELFF.